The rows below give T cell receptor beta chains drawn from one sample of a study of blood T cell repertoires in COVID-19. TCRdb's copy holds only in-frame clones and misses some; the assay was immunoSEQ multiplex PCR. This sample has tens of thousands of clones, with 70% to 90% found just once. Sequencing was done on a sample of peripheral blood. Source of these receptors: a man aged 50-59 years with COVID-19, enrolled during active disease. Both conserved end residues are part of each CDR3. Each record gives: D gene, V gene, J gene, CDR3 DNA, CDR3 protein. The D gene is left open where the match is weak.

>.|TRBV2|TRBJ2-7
TGTGCCAGCAGCACCGAGGGGGACGAGCAGTACTTC
CASSTEGDEQYF
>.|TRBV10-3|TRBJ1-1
TGTGCCATCAGTGTAGCCGGGTCTAACACTGAAGCTTTCTTT
CAISVAGSNTEAFF
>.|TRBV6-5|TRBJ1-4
TGTGCCAGCAGACAGGACCCAACTAATGAAAAACTGTTTTTT
CASRQDPTNEKLFF
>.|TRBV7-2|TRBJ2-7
TGTGCCAGCAGCTTAGTGGCAGACTACGAGCAGTACTTC
CASSLVADYEQYF
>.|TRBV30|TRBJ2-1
TGTGCCTGGAGTGTAACGGATGAGCAGTTCTTC
CAWSVTDEQFF
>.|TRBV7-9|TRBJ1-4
TGTGCCAGCAGCTTACCCCACTTTGAGAGGGAGTGGGGTGAAAAACTGTTTTTT
CASSLPHFEREWGEKLFF
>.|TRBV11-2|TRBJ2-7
TGTGCCAGCAGCTTCTGGGGAGCGGAACGGGGGGAGCAGTACTTC
CASSFWGAERGEQYF
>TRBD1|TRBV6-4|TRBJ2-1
TGTGCCAGCAGTTCAGGGGGCTTGGCCTACAATGAGCAGTTCTTC
CASSSGGLAYNEQFF
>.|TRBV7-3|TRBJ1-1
TGTGCCAGCAGCTTAATGGTGGGTAGCGTCACTGAAGCTTTCTTT
CASSLMVGSVTEAFF
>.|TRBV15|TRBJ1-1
TGTGCCACCAGCAGAGCTAAAGACAGGCGAACCGACACTGAAGCTTTCTTT
CATSRAKDRRTDTEAFF
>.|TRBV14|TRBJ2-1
TGTGCCAGCAGCCAAGATTCAGGGTACAATGAGCAGTTCTTC
CASSQDSGYNEQFF
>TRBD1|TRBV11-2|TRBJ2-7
TGTGCCAGCAGGTCCATTACAGGGGATGTCGAGCAGTACTTC
CASRSITGDVEQYF
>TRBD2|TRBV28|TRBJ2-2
TGTGCCAGCAGCCCCCCCCGAGGGACTAGCGGGAACACCGGGGAGCTGTTTTTT
CASSPPRGTSGNTGELFF
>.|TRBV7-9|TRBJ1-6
TGTGCCAGCAGCCGCAGTGGGAGCTCCTATAATTCACCCCTCCACTTT
CASSRSGSSYNSPLHF
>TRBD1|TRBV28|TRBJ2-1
TGTGCCAGCAGTGTCCAGGGGGCACTGAGTGAGCAGTTCTTC
CASSVQGALSEQFF
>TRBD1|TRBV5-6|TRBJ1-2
TGTGCCAGCAGCTCGACCGGGACAGCTTCGATCTATGGCTACACCTTC
CASSSTGTASIYGYTF
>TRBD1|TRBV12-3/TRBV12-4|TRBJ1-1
TGTGCCAGCACCCTAGACAGGGCCACTGAAGCTTTCTTT
CASTLDRATEAFF
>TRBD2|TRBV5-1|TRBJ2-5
TGCGCCAGCAGCCCCGGGACTAGCGGGACGAACCAAGAGACCCAGTACTTC
CASSPGTSGTNQETQYF